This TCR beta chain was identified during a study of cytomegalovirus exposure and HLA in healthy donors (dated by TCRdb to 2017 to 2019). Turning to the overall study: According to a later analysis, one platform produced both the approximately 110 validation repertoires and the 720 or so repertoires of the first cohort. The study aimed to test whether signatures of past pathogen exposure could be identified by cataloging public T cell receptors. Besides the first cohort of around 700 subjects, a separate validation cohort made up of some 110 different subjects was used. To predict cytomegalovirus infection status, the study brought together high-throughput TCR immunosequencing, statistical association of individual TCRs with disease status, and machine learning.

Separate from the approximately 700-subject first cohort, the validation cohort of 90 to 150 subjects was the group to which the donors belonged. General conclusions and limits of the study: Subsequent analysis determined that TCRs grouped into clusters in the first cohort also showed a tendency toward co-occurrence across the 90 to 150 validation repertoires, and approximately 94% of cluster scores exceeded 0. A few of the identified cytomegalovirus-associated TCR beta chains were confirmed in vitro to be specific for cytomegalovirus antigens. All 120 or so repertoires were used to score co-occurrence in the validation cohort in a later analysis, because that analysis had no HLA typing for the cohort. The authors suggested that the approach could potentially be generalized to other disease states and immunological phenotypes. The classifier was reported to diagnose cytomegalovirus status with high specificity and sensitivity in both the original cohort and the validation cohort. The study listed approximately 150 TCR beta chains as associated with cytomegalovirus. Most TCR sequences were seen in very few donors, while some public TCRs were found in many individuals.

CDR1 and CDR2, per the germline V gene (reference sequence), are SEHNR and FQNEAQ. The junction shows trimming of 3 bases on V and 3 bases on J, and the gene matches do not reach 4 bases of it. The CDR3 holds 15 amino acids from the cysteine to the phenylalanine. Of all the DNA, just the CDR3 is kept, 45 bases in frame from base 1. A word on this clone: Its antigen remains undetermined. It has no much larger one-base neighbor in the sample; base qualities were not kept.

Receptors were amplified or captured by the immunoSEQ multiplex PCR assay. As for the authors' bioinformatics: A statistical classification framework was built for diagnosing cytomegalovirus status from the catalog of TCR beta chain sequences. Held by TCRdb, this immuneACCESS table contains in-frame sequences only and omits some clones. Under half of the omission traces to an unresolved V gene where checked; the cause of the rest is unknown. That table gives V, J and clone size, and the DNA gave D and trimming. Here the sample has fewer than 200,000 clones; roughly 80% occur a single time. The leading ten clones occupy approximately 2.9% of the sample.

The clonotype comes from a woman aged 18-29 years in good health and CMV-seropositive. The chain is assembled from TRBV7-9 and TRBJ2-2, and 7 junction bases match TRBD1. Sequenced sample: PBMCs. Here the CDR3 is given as CASSLTGQDTGELFF. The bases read TGTGCCAGCAGCTTGACAGGGCAGGACACCGGGGAGCTGTTTTTT.